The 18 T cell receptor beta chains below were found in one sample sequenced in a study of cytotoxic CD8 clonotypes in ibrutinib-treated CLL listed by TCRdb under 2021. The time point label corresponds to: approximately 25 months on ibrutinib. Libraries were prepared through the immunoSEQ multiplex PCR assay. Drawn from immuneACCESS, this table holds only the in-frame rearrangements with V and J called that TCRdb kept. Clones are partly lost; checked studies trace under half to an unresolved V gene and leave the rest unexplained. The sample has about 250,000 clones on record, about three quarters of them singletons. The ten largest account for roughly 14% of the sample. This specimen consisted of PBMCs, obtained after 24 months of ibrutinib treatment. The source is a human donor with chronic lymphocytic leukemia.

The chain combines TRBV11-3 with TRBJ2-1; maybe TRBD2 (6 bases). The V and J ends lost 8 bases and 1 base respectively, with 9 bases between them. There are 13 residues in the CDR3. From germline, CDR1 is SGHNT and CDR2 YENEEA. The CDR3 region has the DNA TGTGCCAGCTCGGACTATTCCTACAATGAGCAGTTCTTC. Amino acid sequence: CASSDYSYNEQFF. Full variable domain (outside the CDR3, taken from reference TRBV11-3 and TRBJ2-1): EAGVVQSPRYKIIEKKQPVAFWCNPISGHNTLYWYLQNLGQGPELLIRYENEEAVDDSQLPKDRFSAERLKGVDSTLKIQPAELGDSAVYLCASSDYSYNEQFFGPGTRLTVL.

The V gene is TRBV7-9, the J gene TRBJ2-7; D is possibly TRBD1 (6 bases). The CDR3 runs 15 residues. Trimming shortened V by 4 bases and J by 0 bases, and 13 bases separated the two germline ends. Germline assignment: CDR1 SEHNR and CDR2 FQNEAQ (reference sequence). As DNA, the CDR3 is TGTGCCAGCAGCTACTCCGACAGGAACTCCTACGAGCAGTACTTC. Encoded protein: CASSYSDRNSYEQYF. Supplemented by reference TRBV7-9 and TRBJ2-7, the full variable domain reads DTGVSQNPRHKITKRGQNVTFRCDPISEHNRLYWYRQTLGQGPEFLTYFQNEAQLEKSRLLSDRFSAERPKGSFSTLEIQRTEQGDSAMYLCASSYSDRNSYEQYFGPGTRLTVT.

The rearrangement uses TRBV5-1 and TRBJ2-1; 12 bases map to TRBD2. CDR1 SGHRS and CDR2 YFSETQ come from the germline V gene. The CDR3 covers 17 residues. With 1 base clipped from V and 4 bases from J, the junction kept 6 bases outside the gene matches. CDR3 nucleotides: TGCGCCAGCAGCTTGAAGACTAGCGGGAGCCTGTACAATGAGCAGTTCTTC. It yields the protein CASSLKTSGSLYNEQFF.

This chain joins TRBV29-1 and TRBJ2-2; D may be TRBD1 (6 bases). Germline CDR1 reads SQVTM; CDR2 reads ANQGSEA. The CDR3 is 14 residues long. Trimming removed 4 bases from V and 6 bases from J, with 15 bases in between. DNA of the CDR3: TGCAGCGTTGCCTGGGACATTCCCCCCGGGGAGCTGTTTTTT. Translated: CSVAWDIPPGELFF.

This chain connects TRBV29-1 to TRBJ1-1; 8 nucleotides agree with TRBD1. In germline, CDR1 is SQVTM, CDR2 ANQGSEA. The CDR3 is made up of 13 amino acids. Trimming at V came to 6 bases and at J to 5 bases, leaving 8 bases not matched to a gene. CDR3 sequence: CSVIHTGGTEAFF. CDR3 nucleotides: TGCAGCGTGATCCACACAGGGGGAACTGAAGCTTTCTTT.

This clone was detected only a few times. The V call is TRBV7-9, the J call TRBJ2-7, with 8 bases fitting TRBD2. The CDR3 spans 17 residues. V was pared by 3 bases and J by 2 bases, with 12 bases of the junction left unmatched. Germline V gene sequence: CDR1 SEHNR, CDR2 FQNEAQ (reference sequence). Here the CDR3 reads CASSLGVSREGTYEQYF. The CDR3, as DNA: TGTGCCAGCAGCTTGGGGGTCAGTCGGGAGGGAACCTACGAGCAGTACTTC.

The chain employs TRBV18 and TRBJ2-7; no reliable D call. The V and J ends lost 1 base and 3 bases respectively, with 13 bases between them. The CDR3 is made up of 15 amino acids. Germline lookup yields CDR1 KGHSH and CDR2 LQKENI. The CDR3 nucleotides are TGTGCCAGCTCACCACTCGTCAACAATGGCTACGAGCAGTACTTC. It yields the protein CASSPLVNNGYEQYF.

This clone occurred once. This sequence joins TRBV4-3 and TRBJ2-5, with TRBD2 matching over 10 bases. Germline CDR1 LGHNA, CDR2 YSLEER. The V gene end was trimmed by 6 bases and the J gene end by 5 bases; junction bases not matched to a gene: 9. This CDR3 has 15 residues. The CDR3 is CASSLSGRARETQYF. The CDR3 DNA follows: TGCGCCAGCAGTTTAAGCGGGAGGGCGCGGGAGACCCAGTACTTC.

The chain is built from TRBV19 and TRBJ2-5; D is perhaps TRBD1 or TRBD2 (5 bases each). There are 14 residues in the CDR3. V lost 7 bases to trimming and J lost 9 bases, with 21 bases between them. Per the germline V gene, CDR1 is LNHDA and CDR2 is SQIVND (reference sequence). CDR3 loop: CASTGDGPHGAQYF. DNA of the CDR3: TGTGCCAGTACCGGGGACGGGCCCCATGGAGCCCAGTACTTC.

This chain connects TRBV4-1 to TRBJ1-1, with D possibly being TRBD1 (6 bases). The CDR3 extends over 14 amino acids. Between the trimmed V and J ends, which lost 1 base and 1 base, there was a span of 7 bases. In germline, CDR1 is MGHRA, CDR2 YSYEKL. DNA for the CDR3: TGCGCCAGCAGCCAAGCGGACAGGAACACTGAAGCTTTCTTT. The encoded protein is CASSQADRNTEAFF.

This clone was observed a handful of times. The CDR3 bases are TGTGCCAGCAGCCAGGACGGGAAAAATCAGCCCCAGCATTTT. Its protein product is CASSQDGKNQPQHF. The chain is built from TRBV2 and TRBJ1-5; D not resolved. The ends were cut back, 6 bases at V and 4 bases at J, with 13 bases in the middle. The CDR3 loop spans 14 amino acids. CDR1 SNHLY and CDR2 FYNNEI come from the germline V gene.

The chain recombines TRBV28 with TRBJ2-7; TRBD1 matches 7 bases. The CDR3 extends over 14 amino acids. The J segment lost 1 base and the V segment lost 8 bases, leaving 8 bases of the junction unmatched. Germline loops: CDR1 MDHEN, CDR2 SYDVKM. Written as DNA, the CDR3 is TGTGCCAGCCTACCGACAGGGATATCCTACGAGCAGTACTTC. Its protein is CASLPTGISYEQYF.

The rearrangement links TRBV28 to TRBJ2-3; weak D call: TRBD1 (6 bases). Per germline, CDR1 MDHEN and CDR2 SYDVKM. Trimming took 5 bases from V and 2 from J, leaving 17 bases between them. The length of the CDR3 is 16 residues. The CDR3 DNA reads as TGTGCCAGCAGTGGGGGCCAGATTAGGTACACAGATACGCAGTATTTT. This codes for CASSGGQIRYTDTQYF.

The CDR3 is CASRKGLAGNKDTQYF. The CDR3 DNA is TGTGCCAGCAGAAAGGGCCTAGCGGGAAATAAAGATACGCAGTATTTT. The chain recombines TRBV6-8 with TRBJ2-3; 9 bases are a match to TRBD2. The CDR3 is made up of 16 amino acids. Germline-derived CDR1 and CDR2 are MNHGY and SAAAGT. V lost 6 bases to trimming and J lost 5 bases; unmatched junction nucleotides: 12.

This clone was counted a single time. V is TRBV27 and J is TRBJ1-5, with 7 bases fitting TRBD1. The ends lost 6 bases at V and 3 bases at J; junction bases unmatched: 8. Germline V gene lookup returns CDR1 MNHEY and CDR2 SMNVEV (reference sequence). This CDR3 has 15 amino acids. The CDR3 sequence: CASRSEGQTNQPQHF. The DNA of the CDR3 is TGTGCCAGCAGGTCAGAGGGACAGACCAATCAGCCCCAGCATTTT.

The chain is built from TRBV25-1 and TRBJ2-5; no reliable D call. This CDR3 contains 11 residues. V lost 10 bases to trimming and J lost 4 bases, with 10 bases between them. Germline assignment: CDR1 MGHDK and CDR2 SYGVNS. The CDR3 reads CATWRRETQYF. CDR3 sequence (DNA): TGTGCCACCTGGCGACGAGAGACCCAGTACTTC.

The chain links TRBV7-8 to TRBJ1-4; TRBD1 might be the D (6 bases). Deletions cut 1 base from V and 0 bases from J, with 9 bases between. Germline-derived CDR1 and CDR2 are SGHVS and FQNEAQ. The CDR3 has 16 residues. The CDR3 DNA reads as TGTGCCAGCAGCTTAGTTGGGACATCAACTAATGAAAAACTGTTTTTT. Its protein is CASSLVGTSTNEKLFF.

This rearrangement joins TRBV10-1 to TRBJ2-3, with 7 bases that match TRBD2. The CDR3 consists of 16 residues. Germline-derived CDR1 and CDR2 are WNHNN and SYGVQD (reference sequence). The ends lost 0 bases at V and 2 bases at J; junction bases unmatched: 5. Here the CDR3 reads CASSESLADHTDTQYF. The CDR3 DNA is TGCGCCAGCAGTGAGTCTCTAGCGGATCACACAGATACGCAGTATTTT.